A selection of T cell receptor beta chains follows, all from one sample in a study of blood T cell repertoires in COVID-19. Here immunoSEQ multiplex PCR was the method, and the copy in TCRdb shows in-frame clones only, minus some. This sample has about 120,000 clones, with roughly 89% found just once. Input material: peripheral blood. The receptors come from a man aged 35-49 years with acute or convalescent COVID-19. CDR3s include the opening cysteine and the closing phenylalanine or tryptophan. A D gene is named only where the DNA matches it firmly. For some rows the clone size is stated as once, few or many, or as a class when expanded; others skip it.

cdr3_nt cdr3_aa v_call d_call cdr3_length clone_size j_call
TGTGCTAGTGGCCCTCGTAAACAAGAGACCCAGTACTTC CASGPRKQETQYF TRBV12-5 - 13 - TRBJ2-5
TGCAGCGTTTCGGGAAGAGGCGTGTTAGGCACTGAAGCTTTCTTT CSVSGRGVLGTEAFF TRBV29-1 - 15 - TRBJ1-1
TGTGCCGTAGTCGTGTGGGCGACTGAAGCTTTCTTT CAVVVWATEAFF TRBV19 - 12 - TRBJ1-1
TGTGCCAGCAGCGTAGATAGTTGGGCGAACACTGAAGCTTTCTTT CASSVDSWANTEAFF TRBV9 - 15 - TRBJ1-1
TGTGCCAGCAGTTTAGGGGGGTTTAATGAAAAACTGTTTTTT CASSLGGFNEKLFF TRBV27 - 14 - TRBJ1-4
TGTGCCATCAGTACAGGGGGCGATCGTCAGCCCCAGCATTTT CAISTGGDRQPQHF TRBV10-3 TRBD1 14 - TRBJ1-5
TGTGCCAGCAGCTTAGGCCCAGGGTTGTCCTACGAGCAGTACTTC CASSLGPGLSYEQYF TRBV7-2 - 15 - TRBJ2-7
TGTGCCAGCAGCGTAGGCGGCCGTTGGGGCTCGAATTCACCCCTCCACTTT CASSVGGRWGSNSPLHF TRBV9 - 17 - TRBJ1-6
TGTGCCATAGATAATTCACCCCTCCACTTT CAIDNSPLHF TRBV19 - 10 - TRBJ1-6
TGTGCCAGCAGCTTAGAATTTGGGGGCACAACTGAAGCTTTCTTT CASSLEFGGTTEAFF TRBV7-6 - 15 - TRBJ1-1
TGTGCCAGCAGCTCTGTATCTGGAAACACCATATATTTT CASSSVSGNTIYF TRBV6-5 - 13 - TRBJ1-3
TGTGCCAGCAGTGTGGCGGGAGCGAACACCGGGGAGCTGTTTTTT CASSVAGANTGELFF TRBV2 TRBD2 15 - TRBJ2-2
TGTGCCAGCAGCCAAGACAGGGCGTTAAATGAAAAACTGTTTTTT CASSQDRALNEKLFF TRBV3-1/TRBV3-2 - 15 - TRBJ1-4
TGTGCCAGCAGTGAAGATCCGGGCAGGGGGCTGTACGAGCAGTACTTC CASSEDPGRGLYEQYF TRBV6-1 TRBD1 16 - TRBJ2-7
TGTGCCAGCAGCAGCCGGGACAGGGGAACCTACGAGCAGTACTTC CASSSRDRGTYEQYF TRBV6-2/TRBV6-3 TRBD1 15 - TRBJ2-7
TGTGCCAGCAGCTTGGCTAGATCCCGCGGTGAGCAGTTCTTC CASSLARSRGEQFF TRBV5-4 - 14 - TRBJ2-1
TGTGCTAGTGGCCCCGCCGGGGGTAGCAATCAGCCCCAGCATTTT CASGPAGGSNQPQHF TRBV12-5 - 15 many TRBJ1-5
TGTGCCAGCAGCTTAACGTCAGGGGTTGGTAATGAAAAACTGTTTTTT CASSLTSGVGNEKLFF TRBV7-6 - 16 - TRBJ1-4
TGTGCCTGGACCCGGGACAGTGGAGGTTTTAACTATGGCTACACCTTC CAWTRDSGGFNYGYTF TRBV30 TRBD1 16 - TRBJ1-2
TGTGCCAGCAGCTTGGGAGTGAACACCGGGGAGCTGTTTTTT CASSLGVNTGELFF TRBV5-5 - 14 - TRBJ2-2
TGTGCCAGTAGTATAGTTCAACAGGGGTCTAACTATGGCTACACCTTC CASSIVQQGSNYGYTF TRBV19 TRBD1 16 - TRBJ1-2
TGTGCCTGGAGTAGGGGACACGCTAGCAATCAGCCCCAGCATTTT CAWSRGHASNQPQHF TRBV30 - 15 - TRBJ1-5
TGTGCCAGCAGCTTTGGCTCGAATTCTAAAAACATTCAGTACTTC CASSFGSNSKNIQYF TRBV5-6 - 15 - TRBJ2-4
TGTGCCGTGGGGGGGGATGGAAACACCATATATTTT CAVGGDGNTIYF TRBV3-1/TRBV3-2 - 12 - TRBJ1-3
TGTGCCACCAGCAGAGATAGTAGCGTTGTCTCCTACAATGAGCAGTTCTTC CATSRDSSVVSYNEQFF TRBV15 - 17 - TRBJ2-1
TGTGCCAGCAGTGAATCGGTGCTAGCCAAAAACATTCAGTACTTC CASSESVLAKNIQYF TRBV2 - 15 - TRBJ2-4
TGTGCCAGCAGACCCGGACAGAAAAGCAATCAGCCCCAGCATTTT CASRPGQKSNQPQHF TRBV28 - 15 - TRBJ1-5
TGTGCCAGCAGCTCCCGTAGACTGGGGGCCTGGCAGCCCCAGCATTTT CASSSRRLGAWQPQHF TRBV5-8 - 16 - TRBJ1-5
TGTGCCAGCAGCTTGGCCGAAAAGGGGTATGAGCAGTTCTTC CASSLAEKGYEQFF TRBV5-6 - 14 - TRBJ2-1
TGTGCCAGCAGTGAAGGCCTAGAGCAGTACTTC CASSEGLEQYF TRBV2 - 11 - TRBJ2-7
TGTGCCAGCAGCTTGGTTAGGGGTCGCACTGAAGCTTTCTTT CASSLVRGRTEAFF TRBV5-5 - 14 - TRBJ1-1
TGTGCCAGCAGCTTAATAGCGGGTGCGAACACCGGGGAGCTGTTTTTT CASSLIAGANTGELFF TRBV7-2 TRBD2 16 - TRBJ2-2
TGTGCCATCAGACGGGGACTAGCGGAGCTCACAGATACGCAGTATTTT CAIRRGLAELTDTQYF TRBV10-3 TRBD2 16 - TRBJ2-3
TGTGCCAGCAGCCTGCACGGAGGTAGCGGGAGGGCCGGCCCCTACGAGCAGTACTTC CASSLHGGSGRAGPYEQYF TRBV3-1/TRBV3-2 TRBD2 19 - TRBJ2-7
TGTGCCAGCTCAACTCTAGCGGGAGTTAGGTATGAGCAGTTCTTC CASSTLAGVRYEQFF TRBV7-6 TRBD2 15 - TRBJ2-1
TGTGCCAGCAGCCAGAGGCATGAGCAGTTCTTC CASSQRHEQFF TRBV5-6 - 11 - TRBJ2-1
TGTGCCACCAGCAGAGGACAGGGAAATGAAAAACTGTTTTTT CATSRGQGNEKLFF TRBV15 TRBD1 14 few TRBJ1-4
TGCGCCAGCAGTGTACAGTACGAGCAGTACTTC CASSVQYEQYF TRBV10-2 - 11 - TRBJ2-7
TGTGCCAGTAGTATCACAGGGGGCAGTTTCTATGGCTACACCTTC CASSITGGSFYGYTF TRBV19 TRBD1 15 once TRBJ1-2
TGTGCCAGCAGCTTGGCGGGAGGTGCGGGGGAGCTGTTTTTT CASSLAGGAGELFF TRBV5-4 TRBD2 14 - TRBJ2-2
TGTGCCAGCAGCCGAGGGACAGGAAACACCATATATTTT CASSRGTGNTIYF TRBV25-1 - 13 - TRBJ1-3
TGTGCCAGCTCCCGGGACAGGGGACCCTACAATGAGCAGTTCTTC CASSRDRGPYNEQFF TRBV18 TRBD1 15 - TRBJ2-1
TGCGCCAGCAGAGGGGCCTATGGCTACACCTTC CASRGAYGYTF TRBV4-3 - 11 - TRBJ1-2
TGTGCCAGCAGCTTAGACGGGAAAGGGTCCCAGCCCCAGCATTTT CASSLDGKGSQPQHF TRBV11-2 - 15 - TRBJ1-5
TGTGCCAGCAGCTTAGGACAGGGGACCTACAATGAGCAGTTCTTC CASSLGQGTYNEQFF TRBV7-2 TRBD1 15 - TRBJ2-1
TGTGCCGCGGGGAGCCGAGGGAATGAGCAGTTCTTC CAAGSRGNEQFF TRBV19 - 12 - TRBJ2-1
TGTGCCAGTAGTAAAGGAGGGAGGTTAACAGATACGCAGTATTTT CASSKGGRLTDTQYF TRBV19 - 15 - TRBJ2-3
TGTGCCAGCAGCACAGACAGGGCGAGTGGCTACACCTTC CASSTDRASGYTF TRBV7-9 TRBD1 13 - TRBJ1-2
TGCGCCAGCAGCTTGGGGGACAGGGTTCTCGAAAAACTGTTTTTT CASSLGDRVLEKLFF TRBV5-1 TRBD1 15 once TRBJ1-4
TGCAGCGTTGGTAACAGTGGCTACGAGCAGTACTTC CSVGNSGYEQYF TRBV29-1 - 12 - TRBJ2-7
TGTGCCAGCAGCCTAGGACAGTTCTATGGCTACACCTTC CASSLGQFYGYTF TRBV11-2 - 13 - TRBJ1-2
TGTGCCAGTAGTATAGGTCGGACTAGCACAGATACGCAGTATTTT CASSIGRTSTDTQYF TRBV19 - 15 - TRBJ2-3
TGCGCCAGCAGCTTACAACCGGGACAGGACTATGGCTACACCTTC CASSLQPGQDYGYTF TRBV5-1 TRBD1 15 - TRBJ1-2
TGTGCCCTATCGTCAGGGCTCACCTCCTCTGGGGCCAACGTCCTGACTTTC CALSSGLTSSGANVLTF TRBV30 - 17 - TRBJ2-6